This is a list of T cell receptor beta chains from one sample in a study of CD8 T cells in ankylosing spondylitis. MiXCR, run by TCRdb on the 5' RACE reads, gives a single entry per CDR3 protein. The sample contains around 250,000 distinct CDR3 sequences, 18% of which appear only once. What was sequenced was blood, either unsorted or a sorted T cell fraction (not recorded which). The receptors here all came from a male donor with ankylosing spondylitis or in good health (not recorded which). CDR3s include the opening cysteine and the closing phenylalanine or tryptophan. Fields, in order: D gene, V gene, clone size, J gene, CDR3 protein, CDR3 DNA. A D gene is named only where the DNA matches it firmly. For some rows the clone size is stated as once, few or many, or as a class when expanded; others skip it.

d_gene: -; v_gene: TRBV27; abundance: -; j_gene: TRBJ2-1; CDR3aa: CASRGTFYNEQFF; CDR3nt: TGTGCCAGCAGGGGGACTTTCTACAATGAGCAGTTCTTC
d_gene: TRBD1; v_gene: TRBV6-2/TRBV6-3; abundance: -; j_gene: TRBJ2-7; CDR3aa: CASSLTGEPYEQYF; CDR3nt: TGTGCCAGCAGCCTGACAGGGGAACCCTACGAGCAGTACTTC
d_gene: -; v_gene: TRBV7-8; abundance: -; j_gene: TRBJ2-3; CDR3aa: CASSLGSYPTDTQYF; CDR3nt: TGTGCCAGCAGCTTAGGCAGTTATCCGACAGATACGCAGTATTTT
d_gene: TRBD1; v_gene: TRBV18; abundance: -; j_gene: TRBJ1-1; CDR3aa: CASSLITGGTEAFF; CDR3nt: TGTGCCAGCTCGCTCATTACAGGGGGAACTGAAGCTTTCTTT
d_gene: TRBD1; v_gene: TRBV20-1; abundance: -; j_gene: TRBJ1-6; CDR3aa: CSARDNTGVANNSPLHF; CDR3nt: TGCAGTGCTAGAGATAATACAGGGGTGGCTAATAATTCACCCCTCCACTTT
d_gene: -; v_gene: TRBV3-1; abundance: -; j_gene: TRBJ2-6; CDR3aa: CASSRGQLSSGANVLTF; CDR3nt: TGTGCCAGCAGCCGCGGACAGCTGAGCTCTGGGGCCAACGTCCTGACTTTC
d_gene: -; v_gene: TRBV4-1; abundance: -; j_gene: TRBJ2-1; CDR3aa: CASSQMREDWNEQFF; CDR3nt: TGCGCCAGCAGCCAAATGAGGGAAGATTGGAATGAGCAGTTCTTC
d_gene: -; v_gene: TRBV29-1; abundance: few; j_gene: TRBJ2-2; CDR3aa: CSVGGLNTGELFF; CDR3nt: TGCAGCGTTGGAGGCCTTAACACCGGGGAGCTGTTTTTT
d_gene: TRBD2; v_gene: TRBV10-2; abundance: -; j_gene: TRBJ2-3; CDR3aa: CASSEGLALSTDTQYF; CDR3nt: TGCGCCAGCAGTGAGGGACTAGCGCTGAGCACAGATACGCAGTATTTT
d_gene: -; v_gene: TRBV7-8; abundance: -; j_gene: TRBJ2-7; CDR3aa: CASSVGPAYEQYF; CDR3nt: TGTGCCAGCAGCGTGGGACCTGCTTACGAGCAGTACTTC
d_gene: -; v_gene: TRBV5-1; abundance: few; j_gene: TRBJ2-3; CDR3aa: CASSLDQTTDTQYF; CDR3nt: TGCGCCAGCAGCTTGGACCAAACCACAGATACGCAGTATTTT
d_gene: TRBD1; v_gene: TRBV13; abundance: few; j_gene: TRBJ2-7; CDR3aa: CASSLRDRGIHEQYF; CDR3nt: TGTGCCAGCAGCTTAAGGGACAGGGGGATTCACGAGCAGTACTTC
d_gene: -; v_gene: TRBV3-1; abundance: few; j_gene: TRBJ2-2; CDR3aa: CASSQVGSYDTGELFF; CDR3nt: TGTGCCAGCAGCCAAGTCGGTAGCTACGACACCGGGGAGCTGTTTTTT
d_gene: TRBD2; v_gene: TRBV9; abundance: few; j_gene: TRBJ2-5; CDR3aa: CASSILWGGSNRETQYF; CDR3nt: TGTGCCAGCAGCATCCTGTGGGGCGGGAGTAATCGGGAGACCCAGTACTTC
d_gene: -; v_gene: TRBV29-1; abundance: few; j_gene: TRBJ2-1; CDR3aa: CSVEDPTDYNEQFF; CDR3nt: TGCAGCGTTGAAGATCCGACAGACTACAATGAGCAGTTCTTC
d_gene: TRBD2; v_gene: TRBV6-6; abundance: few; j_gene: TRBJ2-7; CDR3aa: CASSYLAGYEQYF; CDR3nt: TGTGCCAGCAGTTACTTAGCGGGTTACGAGCAGTACTTC
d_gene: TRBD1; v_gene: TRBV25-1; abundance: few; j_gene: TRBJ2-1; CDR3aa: CASTEGADEQFF; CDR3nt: TGTGCCAGCACCGAGGGGGCGGATGAGCAGTTCTTC
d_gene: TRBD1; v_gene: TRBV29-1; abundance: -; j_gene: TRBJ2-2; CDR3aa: CSAEGQGSTGELFF; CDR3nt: TGCAGCGCTGAAGGACAGGGGAGCACCGGGGAGCTGTTTTTT
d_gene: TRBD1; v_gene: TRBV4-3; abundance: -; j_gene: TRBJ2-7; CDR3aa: CASSQDLGQIYEQYF; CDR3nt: TGCGCCAGCAGCCAAGACCTGGGACAGATCTACGAGCAGTACTTC
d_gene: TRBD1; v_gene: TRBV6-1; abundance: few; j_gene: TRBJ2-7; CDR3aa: CASSTGAGGSYEQYF; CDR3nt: TGTGCCAGCAGTACCGGCGCAGGGGGCTCCTACGAGCAGTACTTC
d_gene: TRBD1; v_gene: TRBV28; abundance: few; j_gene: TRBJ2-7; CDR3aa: CASSLWGQGAISVEQYF; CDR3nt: TGTGCCAGCAGTTTATGGGGACAGGGGGCGATCAGCGTCGAGCAGTACTTC
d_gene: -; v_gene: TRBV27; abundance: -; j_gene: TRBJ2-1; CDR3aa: CASSSGPGYNEQFF; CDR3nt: TGTGCCAGCAGTTCGGGCCCAGGCTACAATGAGCAGTTCTTC
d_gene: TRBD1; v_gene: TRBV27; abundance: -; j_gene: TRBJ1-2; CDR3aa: CASSRDRGTWGYTF; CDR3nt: TGTGCCAGCAGTAGGGACAGGGGGACGTGGGGCTACACCTTC
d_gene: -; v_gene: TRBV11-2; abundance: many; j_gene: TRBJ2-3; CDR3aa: CASSLDRLGPTTDTQYF; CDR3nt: TGTGCCAGCAGCTTAGATCGTTTAGGACCCACCACAGATACGCAGTATTTT
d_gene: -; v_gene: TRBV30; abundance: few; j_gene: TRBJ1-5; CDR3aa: CAWSLNNQPQHF; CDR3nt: TGTGCCTGGAGTTTGAACAATCAGCCCCAGCATTTT
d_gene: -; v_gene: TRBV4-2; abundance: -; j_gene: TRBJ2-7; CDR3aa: CASSQAVISYEQYF; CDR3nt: TGTGCCAGCAGCCAAGCGGTTATCTCCTACGAGCAGTACTTC